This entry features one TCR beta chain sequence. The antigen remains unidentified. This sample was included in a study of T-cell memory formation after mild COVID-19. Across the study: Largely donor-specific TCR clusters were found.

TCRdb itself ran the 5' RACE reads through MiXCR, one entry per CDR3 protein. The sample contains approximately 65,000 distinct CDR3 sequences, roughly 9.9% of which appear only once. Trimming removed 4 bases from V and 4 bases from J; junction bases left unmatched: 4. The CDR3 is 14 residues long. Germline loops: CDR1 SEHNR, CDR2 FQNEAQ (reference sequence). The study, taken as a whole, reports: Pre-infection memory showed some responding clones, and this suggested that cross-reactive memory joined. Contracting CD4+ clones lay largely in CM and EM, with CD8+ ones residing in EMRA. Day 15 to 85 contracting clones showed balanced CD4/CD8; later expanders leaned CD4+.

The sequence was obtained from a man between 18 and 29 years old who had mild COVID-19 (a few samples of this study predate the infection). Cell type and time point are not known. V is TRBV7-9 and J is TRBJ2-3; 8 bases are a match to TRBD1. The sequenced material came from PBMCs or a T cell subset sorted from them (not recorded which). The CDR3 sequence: CASSSQGGSDTQYF. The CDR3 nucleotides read TGTGCCAGCAGCTCACAGGGGGGATCAGATACGCAGTATTTT.